The 6 T cell receptor beta chains presented below share a single source sample, sequenced in a study of shared clonotypes between healthy human individuals. Sequencing was performed with immunoSEQ multiplex PCR; in TCRdb, only in-frame clones are kept and a portion is missing. The data hold a few million clones, with approximately 90% observed a single time. The source material was naive CD4+ T cells sorted from blood. Subset meaning: CD45RA+ positively selected. These receptor sequences come from a man in his late teens or twenties in good health.

The chain joins TRBV6-1 to TRBJ2-3; D uncertain. The CDR3 consists of 12 residues. Trimming cost V 2 bases and J 6 bases, with 6 bases left between them. Germline V CDR1 and CDR2: MNHNS, SASEGT. The CDR3 reads CASSEFRDTQYF. In DNA, the CDR3 is TGTGCCAGCAGTGAATTTAGGGATACGCAGTATTTT.

The chain employs TRBV6-6 and TRBJ2-7, with D perhaps matching TRBD2 (6 bases). The CDR3 runs 14 residues. Trimming took off 4 bases at V and 3 bases at J, with 13 bases between the two ends. The V gene's germline CDR1 is MNHNY and CDR2 SVGAGI (reference sequence). CDR3 in DNA: TGTGCCAGCAGTTCCCTTTCGGGACTCTACGAGCAGTACTTC. Translated: CASSSLSGLYEQYF.

The chain couples TRBV29-1 to TRBJ2-7; D perhaps matches TRBD1 (6 bases). The V end was cut by 7 bases, the J end by 4 bases, with 14 bases between. CDR3 length: 12 residues. CDR1 and CDR2 from the germline V gene are SQVTM and ANQGSEA. The chain's CDR3 is CSASQGRYEQYF. For the CDR3, the DNA is TGCAGCGCCTCGCAGGGGCGGTACGAGCAGTACTTC.

The V and J genes are TRBV5-1 and TRBJ2-6, with TRBD1 matching over 10 bases. There are 18 residues in the CDR3. After removal of 3 bases from V and 2 bases from J, the junction contained 8 bases not matched to a gene. Looked up from germline, CDR1 is SGHRS and CDR2 is YFSETQ. The CDR3, as DNA: TGCGCCAGCAGCTGGGGGACAGGGGAGTTGACTGGGGCCAACGTCCTGACTTTC. Residues: CASSWGTGELTGANVLTF.

The chain employs TRBV27 and TRBJ2-7; 10 positions agree with TRBD2. This CDR3 is 15 amino acids long. V lost 6 bases to trimming and J lost 0 bases; unmatched junction nucleotides: 5. CDR1 and CDR2 from the germline V gene are MNHEY and SMNVEV (reference sequence). The CDR3 DNA reads as TGTGCCAGCAGGCGACTAGCGGGTGTCTCCTACGAGCAGTACTTC. This codes for CASRRLAGVSYEQYF.

DNA of the CDR3: TGTGCCAGCTCATCCGGACTAGGAGTAGATACGCAGTATTTT. Amino acids: CASSSGLGVDTQYF. The V call is TRBV18, the J call TRBJ2-3, with TRBD2 matching over 7 bases. The CDR3 is 14 residues long. The trim removed 5 bases at V and 5 bases at J, leaving 7 bases unmatched. The germline V gene has CDR1 KGHSH and CDR2 LQKENI.